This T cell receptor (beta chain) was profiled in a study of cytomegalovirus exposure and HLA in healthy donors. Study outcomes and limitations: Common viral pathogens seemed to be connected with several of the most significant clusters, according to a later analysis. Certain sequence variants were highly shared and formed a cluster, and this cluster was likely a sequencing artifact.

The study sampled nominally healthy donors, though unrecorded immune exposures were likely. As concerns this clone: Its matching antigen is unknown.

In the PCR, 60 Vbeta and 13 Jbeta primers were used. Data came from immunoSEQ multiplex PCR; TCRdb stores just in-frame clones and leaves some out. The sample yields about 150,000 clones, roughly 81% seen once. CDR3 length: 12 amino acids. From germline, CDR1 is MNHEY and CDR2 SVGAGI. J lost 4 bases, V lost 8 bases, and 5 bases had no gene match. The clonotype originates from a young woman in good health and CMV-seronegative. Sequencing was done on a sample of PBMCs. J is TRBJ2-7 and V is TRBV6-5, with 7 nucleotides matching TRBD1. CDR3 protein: CASGPGGYEQYF. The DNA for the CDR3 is TGTGCCAGCGGGCCAGGGGGTTACGAGCAGTACTTC.